A single sample is the source of the 12 T cell receptor beta chains below, sequenced in a study of control samples from healthy donors and cancer patients. Profiling relied on immunoSEQ multiplex PCR, and the TCRdb table lists in-frame clones only, not all of them. Among approximately 100,000 clones listed, around 90% were seen once. The specimen sequenced was blood. The receptors here all came from a man aged 25-45 years in good health.

This clone was counted once. The V call is TRBV2, the J call TRBJ2-3; no clear D gene. The V end lost 5 bases, the J end lost 2 bases, and 5 bases lay between the germline ends. This CDR3 has 12 amino acids. Germline values: CDR1 SNHLY, CDR2 FYNNEI. The CDR3 protein is CASSRNTDTQYF. Written as DNA, the CDR3 is TGTGCCAGCAGTAGGAACACAGATACGCAGTATTTT.

This chain connects TRBV11-2 to TRBJ1-6; 7 bases are shared with TRBD1. The ends lost 5 bases at V and 0 bases at J; junction bases unmatched: 10. The CDR3 length is 18 residues. Germline CDR1 is SGHAT and CDR2 is FQNNGV. The CDR3 bases are TGTGCCAGCAGCGCACGAGAGGGACAGCGCTCCTATAATTCACCCCTCCACTTT. It encodes CASSAREGQRSYNSPLHF.

The chain carries TRBV27 and TRBJ2-7; the match to TRBD2 covers 10 bases. The CDR3 covers 15 residues. Trimming removed 5 bases from V and 2 bases from J; junction bases left unmatched: 6. Germline V CDR1 and CDR2: MNHEY, SMNVEV (reference sequence). CDR3 protein: CASSVTSGTTYEQYF. CDR3 nucleotides: TGTGCCAGCAGTGTTACTAGCGGGACGACCTACGAGCAGTACTTC.

This clone was detected once. This chain uses TRBV5-6 with TRBJ1-6, with a tentative D call TRBD1 (6 bases). CDR3 length equals 15 residues. V lost 2 bases and J 5 bases, leaving 11 bases between the germline ends. Germline V gives CDR1 SGHDT, CDR2 YYEEEE. The DNA of the CDR3 is TGTGCCAGCAGCTTCGGGGGCCGGGATAATTCACCCCTCCACTTT. This translates into CASSFGGRDNSPLHF.

This clone showed up just once. The chain has TRBV6-5 and TRBJ2-1; TRBD2 matches 14 bases. Germline lookup yields CDR1 MNHEY and CDR2 SVGAGI. The ends lost 8 bases at V and 4 bases at J; junction bases unmatched: 4. This CDR3 has 15 amino acids. As DNA, the CDR3 is TGTGCCAGCTTAGGACTAGCGGGGGGTTACAATGAGCAGTTCTTC. Protein product: CASLGLAGGYNEQFF.

The chain combines TRBV25-1 with TRBJ2-3; 11 nucleotides align to TRBD2. This CDR3 is built from 16 residues. CDR1 is MGHDK and CDR2 is SYGVNS in the germline V gene. After removal of 6 bases from V and 6 bases from J, the junction contained 11 bases not matched to a gene. CDR3 DNA: TGTGCCAGCAGCGATTGGACTAGCGGGTTCATGGATACGCAGTATTTT. Translated: CASSDWTSGFMDTQYF. The full variable domain, its missing parts supplied by reference TRBV25-1 and TRBJ2-3, is EADIYQTPRYLVIGTGKKITLECSQTMGHDKMYWYQQDPGMELHLIHYSYGVNSTEKGDLSSESTVSRIRTEHFPLTLESARPSHTSQYLCASSDWTSGFMDTQYFGPGTRLTVL.

In the case of this clone: The same CDR3 can be traced to other DNA sequences in this sample. V gene TRBV27 combines with J gene TRBJ2-7, with D possibly being TRBD2 (7 bases). V was shortened by 8 bases and J by 3 bases, with 29 bases between the two germline ends. This CDR3 contains 18 residues. CDR1 is MNHEY and CDR2 is SMNVEV in the germline V gene (reference sequence). The CDR3 DNA reads TGTGCCAGCTTTTTACTATCAGCGGGCGGGGGCGGGAGCTACGAGCAGTACTTC. Its translation is CASFLLSAGGGGSYEQYF.

This rearrangement joins TRBV7-9 to TRBJ1-5; D perhaps matches TRBD1 (5 bases). The length of the CDR3 is 18 residues. V shed 5 bases and J shed 0 bases, with 20 bases lying between them. CDR1 SEHNR and CDR2 FQNEAQ come from the germline V gene (reference sequence). CDR3 residues: CASSLGNGTRVSNQPQHF. The CDR3 region has the DNA TGTGCCAGCAGCCTAGGGAACGGGACTCGCGTTAGCAATCAGCCCCAGCATTTT.

This clone was counted a single time. The rearrangement joins TRBV5-1 to TRBJ2-7; 10 bases map to TRBD2. The CDR3 spans 16 residues. V was clipped by 4 bases and J by 0 bases; unmatched bases: 7. Germline assignment: CDR1 SGHRS and CDR2 YFSETQ. CDR3 DNA: TGCGCCAGCAGCATCAATCTAGCGGGAGTCTCCTACGAGCAGTACTTC. It encodes CASSINLAGVSYEQYF.

The V gene is TRBV27, the J gene TRBJ2-2, with TRBD2 matching 10 bases. With 4 bases clipped from V and 5 bases from J, the junction kept 7 bases outside the gene matches. The germline V gene encodes CDR1 MNHEY and CDR2 SMNVEV (reference sequence). The CDR3 runs 16 residues. The CDR3 region is CASSSSTSGLTGELFF. The CDR3 region has the DNA TGTGCCAGCAGTTCCTCGACTAGCGGGCTAACCGGGGAGCTGTTTTTT.

The chain couples TRBV21-1 to TRBJ2-5; the D call in the table, TRBD2, was not verified against the DNA. TRBV21-1 is a recognized pseudogene. CDR3 length equals 14 residues. The CDR3 sequence is CASSPGAGQETQYF. In DNA, the CDR3 is TGTGCCAGCAGCCCCGGCGCGGGCCAAGAGACCCAGTACTTC.

This chain joins TRBV27 and TRBJ2-1, with D maybe TRBD2 (5 bases). In germline, CDR1 is MNHEY, CDR2 SMNVEV (reference sequence). V lost 3 bases, J lost 0 bases, and 9 bases lay in between. The CDR3 sequence is 15 residues long. The CDR3 is CASSFEDSSYNEQFF. The CDR3 coding sequence is TGTGCCAGCAGTTTCGAGGACTCCTCCTACAATGAGCAGTTCTTC.